The TCR beta chain under discussion was sequenced for a study of blood T cells in healthy people across ages. Whole-study findings and limits: TCR beta diversity, measured per million T cells, fell in a roughly linear way with age.

It was with a sample-barcoded 5' primer and a J-beta primer mix that a second PCR of roughly 7 to 12 cycles was run. Each CDR3 protein gets one entry after TCRdb re-called the 5' RACE reads with MiXCR. The repertoire holds about 640,000 distinct CDR3 sequences, with about 53% as singletons. Germline V gene sequence: CDR1 SEHNR, CDR2 FQNEAQ (reference sequence). V was shortened by 6 bases and J by 0 bases, with 6 bases between the two germline ends. The CDR3 length is 14 residues. This clonotype has more than one count but fewer than ten. Its matching antigen is unknown. Those donating, healthy Caucasian individuals from Russia, were aged about 6 to 95.

V is TRBV7-9 and J is TRBJ2-6; D may be TRBD1 (5 bases). The sequence was obtained from a man aged 55 to 69 in good health. Sequencing input: blood. For the CDR3, the DNA is TGTGCCAGCAGTACAGGCTCTGGGGCCAACGTCCTGACTTTC. Its translation is CASSTGSGANVLTF.